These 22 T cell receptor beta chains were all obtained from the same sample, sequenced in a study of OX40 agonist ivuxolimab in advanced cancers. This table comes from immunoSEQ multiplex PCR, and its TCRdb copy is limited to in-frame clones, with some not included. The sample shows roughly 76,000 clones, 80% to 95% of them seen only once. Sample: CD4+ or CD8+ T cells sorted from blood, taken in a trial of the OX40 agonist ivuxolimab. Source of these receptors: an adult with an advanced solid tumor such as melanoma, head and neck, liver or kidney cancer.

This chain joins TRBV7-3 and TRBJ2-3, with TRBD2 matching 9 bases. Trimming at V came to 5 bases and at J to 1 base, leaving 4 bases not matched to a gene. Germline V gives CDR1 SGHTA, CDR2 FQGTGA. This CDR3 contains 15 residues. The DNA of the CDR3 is TGTGCCAGCAGCGCAGTAGCGGGGGGCACAGATACGCAGTATTTT. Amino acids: CASSAVAGGTDTQYF.

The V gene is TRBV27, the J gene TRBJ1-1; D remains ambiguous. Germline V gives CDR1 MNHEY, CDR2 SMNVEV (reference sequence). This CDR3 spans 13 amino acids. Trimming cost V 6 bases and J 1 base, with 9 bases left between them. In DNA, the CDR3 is TGTGCCAGCAGACTCTCGACGAACACTGAAGCTTTCTTT. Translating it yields CASRLSTNTEAFF.

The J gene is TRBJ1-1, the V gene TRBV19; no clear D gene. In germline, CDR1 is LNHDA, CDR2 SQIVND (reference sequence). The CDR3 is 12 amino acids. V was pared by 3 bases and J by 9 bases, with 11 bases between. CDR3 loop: CASSIPAYKAFF. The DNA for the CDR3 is TGTGCCAGTAGTATTCCCGCCTACAAAGCTTTCTTT.

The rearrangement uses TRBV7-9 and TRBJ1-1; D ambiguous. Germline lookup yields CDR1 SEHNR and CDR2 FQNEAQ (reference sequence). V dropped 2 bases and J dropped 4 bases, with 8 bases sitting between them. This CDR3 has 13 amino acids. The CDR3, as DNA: TGTGCCAGCAGCTTAAGCTCTTCCACTGAAGCTTTCTTT. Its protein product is CASSLSSSTEAFF.

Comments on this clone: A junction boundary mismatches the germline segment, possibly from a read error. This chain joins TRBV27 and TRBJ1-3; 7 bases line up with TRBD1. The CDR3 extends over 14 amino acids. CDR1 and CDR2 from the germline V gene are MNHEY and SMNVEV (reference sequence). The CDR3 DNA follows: TGTGCCAGCGGTTTAACAGGGGAAGGAAACACCATATATTTT. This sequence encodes CASGLTGEGNTIYF.

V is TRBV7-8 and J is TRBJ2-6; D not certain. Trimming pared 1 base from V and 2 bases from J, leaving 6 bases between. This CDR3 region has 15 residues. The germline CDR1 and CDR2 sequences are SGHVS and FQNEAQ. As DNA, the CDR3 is TGTGCCAGCAGCTTAGTAACAGCTGGGGCCAACGTCCTGACTTTC. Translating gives CASSLVTAGANVLTF.

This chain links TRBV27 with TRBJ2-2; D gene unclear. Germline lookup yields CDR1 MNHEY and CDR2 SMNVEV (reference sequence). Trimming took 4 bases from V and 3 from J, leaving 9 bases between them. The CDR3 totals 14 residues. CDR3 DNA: TGTGCCAGCAGTTGGAACGGGTACACCGGGGAGCTGTTTTTT. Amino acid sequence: CASSWNGYTGELFF.

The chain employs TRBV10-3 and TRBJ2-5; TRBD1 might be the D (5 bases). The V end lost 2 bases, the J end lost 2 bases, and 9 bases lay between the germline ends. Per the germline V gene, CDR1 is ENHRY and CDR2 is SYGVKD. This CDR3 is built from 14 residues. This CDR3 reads CAISEPQEQETQYF. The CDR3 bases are TGTGCCATCAGTGAGCCACAGGAACAAGAGACCCAGTACTTC.

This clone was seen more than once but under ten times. CDR3 nucleotides: TGCGCCAGCAGCCAAGATCCCACCATCTATGGCTACACCTTC. It specifies CASSQDPTIYGYTF. The gene calls are TRBV4-1 and TRBJ1-2; D is unresolved. The CDR3 covers 14 residues. V shed 0 bases and J shed 4 bases, with 9 bases lying between them. Per the germline V gene, CDR1 is MGHRA and CDR2 is YSYEKL.

CDR3 DNA: TGTGCCAGCAGCTCCGCGGGGGGTCACACAGATACGCAGTATTTT. Translation gives CASSSAGGHTDTQYF. The chain has TRBV7-9 and TRBJ2-3; 8 bases match TRBD2. Germline V CDR1 and CDR2: SEHNR, FQNEAQ (reference sequence). The CDR3 spans 15 residues. Losses at the gene ends were 4 bases for V and 2 bases for J; bases not matched to a gene: 5.

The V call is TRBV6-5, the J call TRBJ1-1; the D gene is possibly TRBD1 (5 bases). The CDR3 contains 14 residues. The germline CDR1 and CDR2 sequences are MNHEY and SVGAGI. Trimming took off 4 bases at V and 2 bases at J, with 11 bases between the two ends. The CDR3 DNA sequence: TGTGCCAGCAGTTTCCGGGACGGCAACACTGAAGCTTTCTTT. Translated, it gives CASSFRDGNTEAFF.

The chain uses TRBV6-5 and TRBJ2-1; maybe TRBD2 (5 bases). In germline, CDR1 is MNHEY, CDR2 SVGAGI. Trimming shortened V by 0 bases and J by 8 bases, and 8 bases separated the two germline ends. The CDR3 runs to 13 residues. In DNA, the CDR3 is TGTGCCAGCAGTTACTCGAGGGTAGATGAGCAGTTCTTC. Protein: CASSYSRVDEQFF.

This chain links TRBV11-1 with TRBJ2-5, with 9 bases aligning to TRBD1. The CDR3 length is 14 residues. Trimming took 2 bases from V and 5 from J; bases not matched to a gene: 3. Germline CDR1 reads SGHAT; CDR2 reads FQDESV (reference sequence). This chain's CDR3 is CASSLRGQGETQYF. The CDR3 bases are TGTGCCAGCAGCTTAAGAGGACAGGGGGAGACCCAGTACTTC.

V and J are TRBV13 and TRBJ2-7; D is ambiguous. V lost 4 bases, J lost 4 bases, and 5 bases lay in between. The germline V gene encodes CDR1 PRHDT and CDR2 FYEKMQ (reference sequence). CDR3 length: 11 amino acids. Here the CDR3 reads CASSSEYEQYF. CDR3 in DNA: TGTGCCAGCAGCTCGGAATACGAGCAGTACTTC.

This chain's CDR3 is CASSFFRTTGIYEQYF. CDR3 nucleotide sequence: TGTGCCAGCAGCTTTTTCCGAACGACAGGAATCTACGAGCAGTACTTC. The J gene is TRBJ2-7, the V gene TRBV5-6; TRBD1 might be the D (6 bases). Germline-derived CDR1 and CDR2 are SGHDT and YYEEEE. This CDR3 region has 16 residues. V was clipped by 2 bases and J by 3 bases, with 18 bases between them.

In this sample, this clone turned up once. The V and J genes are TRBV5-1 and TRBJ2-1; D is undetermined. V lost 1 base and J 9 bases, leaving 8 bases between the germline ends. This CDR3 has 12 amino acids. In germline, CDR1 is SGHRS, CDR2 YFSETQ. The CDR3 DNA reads TGCGCCAGCAGCTTGAACGTGGGTGAGCAGTTCTTC. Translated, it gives CASSLNVGEQFF.

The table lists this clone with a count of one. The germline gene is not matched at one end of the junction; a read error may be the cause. The CDR3 here is CASSVSTGTSYEQYF. The CDR3 nucleotides are TGTGCCAGCAGTGTATCGACCGGGACCTCCTACGAGCAGTACTTC. The rearrangement joins TRBV27 to TRBJ2-7; D may match TRBD1 or TRBD2 (5 bases each). Germline V gene data show CDR1 as MNHEY and CDR2 as SMNVEV (reference sequence). The CDR3 runs to 15 residues.

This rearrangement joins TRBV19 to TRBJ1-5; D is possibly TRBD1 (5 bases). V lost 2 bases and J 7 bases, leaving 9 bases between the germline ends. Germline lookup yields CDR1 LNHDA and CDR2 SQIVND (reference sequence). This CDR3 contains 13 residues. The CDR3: CASSINPGQPQHF. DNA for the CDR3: TGTGCCAGTAGTATAAATCCAGGGCAGCCCCAGCATTTT.

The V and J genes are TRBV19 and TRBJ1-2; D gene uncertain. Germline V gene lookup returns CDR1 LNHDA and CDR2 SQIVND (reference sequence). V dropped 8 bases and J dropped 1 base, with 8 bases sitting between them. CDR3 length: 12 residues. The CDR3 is CASEEDNYGYTF. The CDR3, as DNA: TGTGCCAGTGAGGAGGATAACTATGGCTACACCTTC.

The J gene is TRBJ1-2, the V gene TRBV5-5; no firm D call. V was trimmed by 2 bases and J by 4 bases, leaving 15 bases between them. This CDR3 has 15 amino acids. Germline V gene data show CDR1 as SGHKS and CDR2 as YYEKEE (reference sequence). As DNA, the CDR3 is TGTGCCAGCAGCTTCTATCCGGGAGAACCCTATGGCTACACCTTC. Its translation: CASSFYPGEPYGYTF.

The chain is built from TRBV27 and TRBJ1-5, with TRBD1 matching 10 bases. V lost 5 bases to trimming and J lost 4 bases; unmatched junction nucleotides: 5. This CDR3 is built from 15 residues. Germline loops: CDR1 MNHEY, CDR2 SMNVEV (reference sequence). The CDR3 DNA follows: TGTGCCAGCAGTGGCCTGGGACAGGGGAATCAGCCCCAGCATTTT. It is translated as CASSGLGQGNQPQHF.

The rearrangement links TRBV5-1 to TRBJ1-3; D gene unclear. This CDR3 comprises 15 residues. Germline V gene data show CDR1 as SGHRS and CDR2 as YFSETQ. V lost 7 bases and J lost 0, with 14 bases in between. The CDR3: CASASDGNSGNTIYF. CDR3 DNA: TGCGCCAGCGCTTCAGACGGCAACTCTGGAAACACCATATATTTT.